The rows below give T cell receptor beta chains drawn from one sample of a study of STAT5B mutations in CD4+ large granular lymphocyte leukemia. Clones were sequenced by immunoSEQ multiplex PCR, and TCRdb holds only the in-frame ones, with some missing. Here the sample spans fewer than 45,000 clones, approximately 84% being singletons. Sequencing was performed on CD4+ T cells from blood buffy coats. Receptor source: a human donor in good health. The conserved cysteine and the conserved F or W are not part of the CDR3 here. D genes are given only for firm matches.

D gene: NA
V gene: TRBV7-9
CDR3 protein: ASSLDSSGSDTQY

D gene: NA
V gene: TRBV6-6
CDR3 protein: ASSLAGDNIQY

D gene: TRBD2
V gene: TRBV2
CDR3 protein: ASRGLAGPYNEQF

D gene: TRBD1
V gene: TRBV11-3
CDR3 protein: ASSSGTGKDEQY

D gene: NA
V gene: TRBV6-5
CDR3 protein: ASSYVPEYEQY

D gene: TRBD1
V gene: TRBV2
CDR3 protein: ASIKGDRARAF

D gene: NA
V gene: TRBV7-2
CDR3 protein: ASSFHLVGADTQY

D gene: TRBD1
V gene: TRBV5-4
CDR3 protein: ASSLAQGAADTQY

D gene: NA
V gene: TRBV7-2
CDR3 protein: ASSLGGRGLNQPQH

D gene: NA
V gene: TRBV28
CDR3 protein: ASARGVNEQF

D gene: TRBD2
V gene: TRBV10-1
CDR3 protein: ASSAPGGGTEQF

D gene: NA
V gene: TRBV4-2
CDR3 protein: ASSGVTTGELF

D gene: NA
V gene: TRBV7-9
CDR3 protein: ASSQLEYGYT

D gene: NA
V gene: TRBV14
CDR3 protein: ASSQDQNTEAF

D gene: NA
V gene: TRBV5-4
CDR3 protein: ASSLEAGPATNEKLF

D gene: TRBD1
V gene: TRBV30
CDR3 protein: AWSVRTGWGGTEAF

D gene: NA
V gene: TRBV7-2
CDR3 protein: ASSLEVPYEQY

D gene: NA
V gene: TRBV5-1
CDR3 protein: ASSLDAYEQY

D gene: NA
V gene: TRBV2
CDR3 protein: ASRMDTEETQY

D gene: TRBD1
V gene: TRBV28
CDR3 protein: ASRRQGADYGYT

D gene: NA
V gene: TRBV28
CDR3 protein: ASSLQGLRAF

D gene: TRBD1
V gene: TRBV7-2
CDR3 protein: ASSYDRGPKNYT

D gene: TRBD2
V gene: TRBV4-3
CDR3 protein: ASSQDLTGGRETQY

D gene: NA
V gene: TRBV25-1
CDR3 protein: ASSERRGIEAF

D gene: NA
V gene: TRBV27
CDR3 protein: ASSSWGAGCEAF

D gene: NA
V gene: TRBV6-5
CDR3 protein: ASSYSTTESPLH

D gene: NA
V gene: TRBV4-3
CDR3 protein: ASSQLGTGRNTGELF

D gene: NA
V gene: TRBV4-2
CDR3 protein: ASSQGTFSYNEQF

D gene: NA
V gene: TRBV7-2
CDR3 protein: ASSLGQENPYEQY

D gene: NA
V gene: TRBV29-1
CDR3 protein: SVDLVGETQY

D gene: NA
V gene: TRBV7-6
CDR3 protein: ASSRDDFARGEQY

D gene: TRBD1
V gene: TRBV19
CDR3 protein: ASSDGTGLSGANVLT

D gene: TRBD2
V gene: TRBV10-3
CDR3 protein: AISLLGTREYEQY

D gene: TRBD2
V gene: TRBV25-1
CDR3 protein: ASSEAGADTQY

D gene: TRBD1
V gene: TRBV6-1
CDR3 protein: ASKTGVTNYGYT

D gene: NA
V gene: TRBV5-4
CDR3 protein: ASSSGLIRGAYEQY

D gene: NA
V gene: TRBV7-3
CDR3 protein: ASSLQGGRGTEAF

D gene: NA
V gene: TRBV4-2
CDR3 protein: ASRALARANDEQF

D gene: NA
V gene: TRBV7-8
CDR3 protein: ASSFGASLAGNTIY

D gene: NA
V gene: TRBV7-6
CDR3 protein: ASSLGQASSYNEQF